Below are 28 T cell receptor beta chains sequenced from a single sample in a study of PD-1 blockade in mismatch repair-deficient tumors. TCRdb's table, derived via immunoSEQ multiplex PCR, lists solely in-frame clones and lacks some. The sample yields some 15,000 clones, around 82% seen once. The input for sequencing was PBMCs, taken roughly 24 weeks after starting pembrolizumab. The receptors here all came from an adult with mismatch repair-deficient cancer.

In nucleotides, the CDR3 is TGTGCCAGCAAGGGATGGACTAGTTCCTACAATGAGCAGTTCTTC. Translation: CASKGWTSSYNEQFF. The V gene is TRBV2, the J gene TRBJ2-1; 7 bases align to TRBD2. Losses at the gene ends were 7 bases for V and 1 base for J; bases not matched to a gene: 7. In germline, CDR1 is SNHLY, CDR2 FYNNEI. The CDR3 is 15 amino acids. Complete variable domain (other parts from reference TRBV2 and TRBJ2-1): EPEVTQTPSHQVTQMGQEVILRCVPISNHLYFYWYRQILGQKVEFLVSFYNNEISEKSEIFDDQFSVERPDGSNFTLKIRSTKLEDSAMYFCASKGWTSSYNEQFFGPGTRLTVL.

This clone was detected once. The J gene is TRBJ1-4, the V gene TRBV11-2, with 7 bases fitting TRBD1. V shed 1 base, J shed 7 bases, and the junction held 12 bases outside the gene matches. The CDR3 extends over 17 amino acids. CDR1 and CDR2 from the germline V gene are SGHAT and FQNNGV. CDR3 DNA sequence: TGTGCCAGCAGCTTAGGAACCTCTAGGGGGCACGGTGAAAAACTGTTTTTT. Encoded protein: CASSLGTSRGHGEKLFF.

The sample holds one count of this clone. The gene calls are TRBV7-9 and TRBJ2-2, with 13 bases lining up with TRBD2. Per germline, CDR1 SEHNR and CDR2 FQNEAQ (reference sequence). V was clipped by 0 bases and J by 5 bases; unmatched bases: 3. The CDR3 consists of 17 residues. The CDR3 DNA follows: TGTGCCAGCAGCTTAGCACTAGCGGGAGGGCAAACCGGGGAGCTGTTTTTT. Residues: CASSLALAGGQTGELFF. Together with reference TRBV7-9 and TRBJ2-2, the CDR3 gives the full variable domain: DTGVSQNPRHKITKRGQNVTFRCDPISEHNRLYWYRQTLGQGPEFLTYFQNEAQLEKSRLLSDRFSAERPKGSFSTLEIQRTEQGDSAMYLCASSLALAGGQTGELFFGEGSRLTVL.

The chain recombines TRBV6-6 with TRBJ1-4; unclear D gene. In germline, CDR1 is MNHNY, CDR2 SVGAGI (reference sequence). Trimming removed 6 bases at V and 8 bases at J, with 10 bases between. This CDR3 is 12 amino acids long. CDR3 sequence reads: CASSSWQEKLFF. DNA for the CDR3: TGTGCCAGCAGCTCCTGGCAGGAAAAACTGTTTTTT.

The chain couples TRBV5-1 to TRBJ2-1; 8 bases are shared with TRBD1. This CDR3 comprises 16 residues. Germline V gene data show CDR1 as SGHRS and CDR2 as YFSETQ. J was trimmed by 6 bases and V by 4 bases; bases with no gene match: 12. In DNA form, the CDR3 reads TGCGCCAGCAGCACCCACCAGGGGGCGCTAGGCAATGAGCAGTTCTTC. Translated: CASSTHQGALGNEQFF.

The CDR3 nucleotides are TGTGCCAGCAGCGTCGACCTGAGCGATGAGCAGTTCTTC. This translates into CASSVDLSDEQFF. The chain is built from TRBV9 and TRBJ2-1; D is uncertain. V was clipped by 2 bases and J by 8 bases, with 11 bases between them. Looked up from germline, CDR1 is SGDLS and CDR2 is YYNGEE. CDR3 length: 13 amino acids.

The V call is TRBV4-1, the J call TRBJ2-4; 8 bases match TRBD1. The junction had 7 bases not matched to a gene; V was cut back by 2 bases and J by 7 bases. Germline assignment: CDR1 MGHRA and CDR2 YSYEKL. The CDR3 loop spans 15 amino acids. The CDR3 spells CASSQPGQGRNIQYF. DNA for the CDR3: TGCGCCAGCAGCCAACCAGGACAGGGACGGAACATTCAGTACTTC.

This sequence joins TRBV27 and TRBJ2-3; the D is unclear. The V gene lost 6 bases and the J gene lost 6 bases, with 7 bases spanning the gap. The CDR3 runs to 11 residues. Germline values: CDR1 MNHEY, CDR2 SMNVEV (reference sequence). The CDR3 region has the DNA TGTGCCAGCAGCCTGGCCGATACGCAGTATTTT. The encoded protein is CASSLADTQYF.

V is TRBV29-1 and J is TRBJ2-2; weak D call: TRBD1 (5 bases). This CDR3 is 16 amino acids long. Trimming took off 3 bases at V and 4 bases at J, with 18 bases between the two ends. Germline V gene sequence: CDR1 SQVTM, CDR2 ANQGSEA. The CDR3 DNA follows: TGCAGCGTTGAGGGGTTTGCTCAGGGTGCCACCGGGGAGCTGTTTTTT. This gives the protein CSVEGFAQGATGELFF.

The chain couples TRBV30 to TRBJ1-2; 7 positions agree with TRBD1. CDR3 length equals 16 residues. CDR1 is GTSNPN and CDR2 is SVGIG in the germline V gene (reference sequence). Trimming took 1 base from V and 0 from J; bases not matched to a gene: 8. CDR3 nucleotides: TGTGCCTGGAGTGCCTCCAGGGGGGCGACTAACTATGGCTACACCTTC. This codes for CAWSASRGATNYGYTF.

V and J are TRBV9 and TRBJ2-1; D is unresolved. The ends were cut back, 4 bases at V and 1 base at J, with 15 bases in the middle. Germline V gene lookup returns CDR1 SGDLS and CDR2 YYNGEE. This CDR3 has 16 amino acids. The CDR3 DNA reads TGTGCCAGCAGCACATTCTCCCAAACGTCCTACAATGAGCAGTTCTTC. Translating gives CASSTFSQTSYNEQFF.

Notes on this clone: One junction end disagrees with the germline gene, perhaps due to a read error. The chain carries TRBV7-9 and TRBJ2-5; no firm D call. The CDR3 is made up of 13 amino acids. The germline gives CDR1 SEHNR, CDR2 FQNEAQ (reference sequence). This CDR3 reads CASSLIGQEAQYF. CDR3 coding DNA: TGTGCCAGCAGCTTAATAGGCCAAGAGGCCCAGTACTTC.

This clone was found a few times. The V and J genes are TRBV29-1 and TRBJ2-5; maybe TRBD1 (5 bases). CDR3 size: 13 residues. The germline V gene encodes CDR1 SQVTM and CDR2 ANQGSEA. The CDR3 bases are TGCGTAATAGCAGGGTCAACGTCAGGGACCCAGTACTTC. Protein: CVIAGSTSGTQYF.

The V call is TRBV5-1, the J call TRBJ1-2; 7 bases match TRBD1. The CDR3 contains 14 residues. With V trimmed by 3 bases and J by 2 bases, 4 bases remained unmatched. Germline V gene data show CDR1 as SGHRS and CDR2 as YFSETQ. In DNA, the CDR3 is TGCGCCAGCAGCTCTATGACAGGGAACTATGGCTACACCTTC. It encodes CASSSMTGNYGYTF.

The gene calls are TRBV10-1 and TRBJ1-1, with a weak D call TRBD1 (6 bases). The germline gives CDR1 WNHNN, CDR2 SYGVQD (reference sequence). The CDR3 has 13 amino acids. V lost 4 bases and J lost 4, with 10 bases in between. CDR3 coding DNA: TGCGCCAGCAGTGTTGAAGGGGGCACTGAAGCTTTCTTT. As protein: CASSVEGGTEAFF.

This clone has a single count. V gene TRBV11-1 combines with J gene TRBJ2-1, with no clear D. This CDR3 region has 15 residues. The germline V gene has CDR1 SGHAT and CDR2 FQDESV (reference sequence). V lost 5 bases and J lost 2, with 13 bases in between. This CDR3 reads CASSPDSPAYNEQFF. The CDR3 bases are TGTGCCAGCAGCCCAGACTCCCCAGCCTACAATGAGCAGTTCTTC.

This sequence joins TRBV10-2 and TRBJ2-1; 9 bases are shared with TRBD1. CDR3 length: 13 amino acids. Germline trimming cut 8 bases from V and 4 bases from J; bases unmatched to any gene: 3. In germline, CDR1 is WSHSY, CDR2 SAAADI. CDR3 residues: CASRDRVYNEQFF. The CDR3 bases are TGCGCCAGCCGGGACAGGGTTTACAATGAGCAGTTCTTC.

Of note for this clone: Germline is not matched at one junction end, which may reflect a read error. The chain's CDR3 is CASSFTSGSTDTQYF. The CDR3 coding sequence is TGTGCTAGCAGCTTCACTAGCGGGAGCACAGATACGCAGTATTTT. V and J are TRBV7-7 and TRBJ2-3, with 9 bases that match TRBD2. The germline V gene encodes CDR1 SSHAT and CDR2 FNYEAQ (reference sequence). The CDR3 runs 15 residues.

The J gene is TRBJ1-2, the V gene TRBV19; D gene ambiguous. Deletions cut 7 bases from V and 4 bases from J, with 19 bases between. The CDR3 has 15 amino acids. Looked up from germline, CDR1 is LNHDA and CDR2 is SQIVND (reference sequence). The CDR3 loop is CASKRSPGSTYGYTF. As DNA, the CDR3 is TGTGCCAGTAAGAGGTCGCCGGGATCGACCTATGGCTACACCTTC.

The rearrangement links TRBV11-3 to TRBJ2-7; 9 nucleotides match TRBD2. From germline, CDR1 is SGHNT and CDR2 YENEEA. V shed 5 bases, J shed 3 bases, and the junction held 14 bases outside the gene matches. This CDR3 has 17 amino acids. The CDR3 DNA reads TGTGCCAGCAGCCTCAACCCCTCTAGCGGGATGAGCTACGAGCAGTACTTC. Its translation is CASSLNPSSGMSYEQYF.

This sequence joins TRBV19 and TRBJ2-1; TRBD2 is a possible D gene (6 bases). V gave up 4 bases and J gave up 4 bases, with 11 bases separating them. Per the germline V gene, CDR1 is LNHDA and CDR2 is SQIVND (reference sequence). The CDR3 consists of 14 residues. As DNA, the CDR3 is TGTGCCAGTAGTAGCATGGGAGGATACAATGAGCAGTTCTTC. It translates to CASSSMGGYNEQFF.

The chain carries TRBV11-2 and TRBJ2-1; the D is unclear. The germline V and J ends were trimmed by 1 base and 7 bases, with 8 bases remaining between them. The germline gives CDR1 SGHAT, CDR2 FQNNGV. This CDR3 region has 13 residues. CDR3 bases: TGTGCCAGCAGCTTAGGCGGAGCGAATGAGCAGTTCTTC. This translates into CASSLGGANEQFF.

This clone showed up just a few times. The V call is TRBV10-3, the J call TRBJ2-7, with 12 bases aligning to TRBD2. CDR3 size: 15 residues. The trim removed 3 bases at V and 3 bases at J, leaving 3 bases unmatched. CDR1 and CDR2 (germline): ENHRY, SYGVKD. This CDR3 is CAISDPSGRGYEQYF. The CDR3, as DNA: TGTGCCATCAGTGATCCTAGCGGGAGGGGCTACGAGCAGTACTTC.

The chain recombines TRBV11-3 with TRBJ2-7; D not resolved. Germline V lookup: CDR1 SGHNT, CDR2 YENEEA. The V and J ends lost 0 bases and 2 bases respectively, with 14 bases between them. This CDR3 has 16 amino acids. CDR3: CASSLDYTDTTYEQYF. CDR3 nucleotides: TGTGCCAGCAGCTTAGATTACACAGACACAACCTACGAGCAGTACTTC.

The chain links TRBV30 to TRBJ2-7; D is uncertain. The ends were cut back, 0 bases at V and 0 bases at J, with 9 bases in the middle. This CDR3 is built from 14 residues. Per germline, CDR1 GTSNPN and CDR2 SVGIG (reference sequence). CDR3 region: CAWSVRQFSYEQYF. For the CDR3, the DNA is TGTGCCTGGAGTGTACGTCAGTTCTCCTACGAGCAGTACTTC.

In this sample, this clone turned up a few times. The chain links TRBV5-6 to TRBJ2-7; D possibly corresponds to TRBD1 (6 bases). V dropped 5 bases and J dropped 6 bases, with 18 bases sitting between them. Per the germline V gene, CDR1 is SGHDT and CDR2 is YYEEEE. The CDR3 covers 14 residues. This chain's CDR3 is CASRSARGIGEQYF. As DNA, the CDR3 is TGTGCCAGCAGATCGGCCAGGGGAATTGGCGAGCAGTACTTC.

The chain uses TRBV7-2 and TRBJ1-1, with D unclear. The CDR3 length is 13 residues. The V and J ends lost 6 bases and 0 bases respectively, with 8 bases between them. Per germline, CDR1 SGHTA and CDR2 FQGNSA. CDR3 in amino acids: CASSTYMNTEAFF. CDR3 bases: TGTGCCAGCAGTACATACATGAACACTGAAGCTTTCTTT. Combining the CDR3 with reference TRBV7-2 and TRBJ1-1 gives the whole variable domain GAGVSQSPSNKVTEKGKDVELRCDPISGHTALYWYRQSLGQGLEFLIYFQGNSAPDKSGLPSDRFSAERTGGSVSTLTIQRTQQEDSAVYLCASSTYMNTEAFFGQGTRLTVV.

This chain links TRBV29-1 with TRBJ1-2, with D maybe TRBD1 (5 bases). The CDR3 consists of 14 residues. The germline V and J ends were trimmed by 2 bases and 0 bases, with 10 bases remaining between them. The V gene's germline CDR1 is SQVTM and CDR2 ANQGSEA. This CDR3 reads CSVESPGSNYGYTF. The CDR3 DNA follows: TGCAGCGTTGAAAGCCCAGGGTCTAACTATGGCTACACCTTC.